This T cell receptor (beta chain) was found in a study of CD8 T cells in ankylosing spondylitis. General study points: Several of the motif variants were reported before in synovial fluid and blood from reactive arthritis. Ankylosing spondylitis blood seemed to carry a telltale TCR beta motif made of several highly homologous variants.

In the case of this clonotype: What it binds is not known.

Quantitative barcoded 5'-RACE was used to prepare TCR beta libraries. MiXCR, run by TCRdb on the 5' RACE reads, gives a single entry per CDR3 protein. This table holds 150,000 to 200,000 distinct CDR3 sequences, 15% to 20% found once. V dropped 2 bases and J dropped 1 base, with 14 bases sitting between them. Germline V CDR1 and CDR2: SQVTM, ANQGSEA. The CDR3 totals 15 residues. The material sequenced was blood, either unsorted or a sorted T cell fraction (not recorded which). This chain links TRBV29-1 with TRBJ2-5, with D maybe TRBD1 (6 bases). The receptor comes from a male donor between 5 and 29 years old with ankylosing spondylitis or in good health (not recorded which). The CDR3, as DNA: TGCAGCGTTGAACTTTCGGGACAACCCCAAGAGACCCAGTACTTC. Its protein is CSVELSGQPQETQYF.